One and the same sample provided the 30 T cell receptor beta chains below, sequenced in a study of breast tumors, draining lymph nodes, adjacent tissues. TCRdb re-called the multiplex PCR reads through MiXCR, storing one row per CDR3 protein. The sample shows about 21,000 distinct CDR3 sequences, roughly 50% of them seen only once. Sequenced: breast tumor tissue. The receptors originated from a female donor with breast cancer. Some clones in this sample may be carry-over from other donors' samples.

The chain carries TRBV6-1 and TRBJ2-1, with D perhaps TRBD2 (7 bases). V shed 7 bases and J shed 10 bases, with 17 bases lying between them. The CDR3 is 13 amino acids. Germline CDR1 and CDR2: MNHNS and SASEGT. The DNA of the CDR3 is TGTGCCAGCATGGGGGCGGGAGAGGTCGAGCAGTTCTTC. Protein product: CASMGAGEVEQFF.

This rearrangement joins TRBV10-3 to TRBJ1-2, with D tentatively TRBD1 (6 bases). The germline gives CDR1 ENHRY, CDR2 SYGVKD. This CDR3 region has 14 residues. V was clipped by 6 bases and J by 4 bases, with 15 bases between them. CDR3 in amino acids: CAISQDRFSYGYTF. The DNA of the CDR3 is TGTGCCATCAGCCAGGACAGATTCTCCTATGGCTACACCTTC.

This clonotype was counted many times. CDR3 loop: CASTSRYEQYF. The CDR3 coding sequence is TGTGCCAGCACTTCCCGCTACGAGCAGTACTTC. The chain employs TRBV27 and TRBJ2-7; D uncertain. Germline V gene sequence: CDR1 MNHEY, CDR2 SMNVEV (reference sequence). Trimming removed 7 bases at V and 3 bases at J, with 7 bases between. The CDR3 runs 11 residues.

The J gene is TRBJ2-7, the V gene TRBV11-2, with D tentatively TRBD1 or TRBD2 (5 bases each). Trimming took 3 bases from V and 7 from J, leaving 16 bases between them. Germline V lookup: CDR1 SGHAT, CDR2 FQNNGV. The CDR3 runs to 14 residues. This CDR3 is CASSFSGTPGEQYF. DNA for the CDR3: TGTGCCAGCAGCTTTTCGGGGACGCCGGGGGAGCAGTACTTC.

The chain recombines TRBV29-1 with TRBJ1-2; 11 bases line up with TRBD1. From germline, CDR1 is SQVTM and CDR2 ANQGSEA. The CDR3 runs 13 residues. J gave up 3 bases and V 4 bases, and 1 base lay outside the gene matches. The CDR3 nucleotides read TGCAGCGTTGGGACAGGGGGCGACTATGGCTACACCTTC. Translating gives CSVGTGGDYGYTF.

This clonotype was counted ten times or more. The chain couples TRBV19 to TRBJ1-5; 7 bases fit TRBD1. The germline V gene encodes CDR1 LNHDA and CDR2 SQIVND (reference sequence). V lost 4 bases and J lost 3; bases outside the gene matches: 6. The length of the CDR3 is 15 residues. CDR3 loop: CASSTRDRVNQPQHF. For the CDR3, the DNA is TGTGCCAGTAGTACCCGGGACAGAGTCAATCAGCCCCAGCATTTT. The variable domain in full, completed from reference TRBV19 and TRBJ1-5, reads DGGITQSPKYLFRKEGQNVTLSCEQNLNHDAMYWYRQDPGQGLRLIYYSQIVNDFQKGDIAEGYSVSREKKESFPLTVTSAQKNPTAFYLCASSTRDRVNQPQHFGDGTRLSIL.

The CDR3 DNA reads TGTGCCAGCAGCGCCTTACCAACTAATGAAAAACTGTTTTTT. Encoded protein: CASSALPTNEKLFF. The chain uses TRBV9 and TRBJ1-4; D is unresolved. Germline CDR1 SGDLS, CDR2 YYNGEE. The CDR3 loop spans 14 amino acids. Deletions cut 3 bases from V and 0 bases from J, with 6 bases between.

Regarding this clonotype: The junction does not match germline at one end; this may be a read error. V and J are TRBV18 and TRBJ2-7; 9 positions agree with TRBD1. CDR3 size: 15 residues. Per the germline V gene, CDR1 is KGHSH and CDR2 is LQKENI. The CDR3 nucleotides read TGTGCCCGCTCACCAACTACAGGGGGCGCGTCCGAGCAGTACTTT. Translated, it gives CARSPTTGGASEQYF.

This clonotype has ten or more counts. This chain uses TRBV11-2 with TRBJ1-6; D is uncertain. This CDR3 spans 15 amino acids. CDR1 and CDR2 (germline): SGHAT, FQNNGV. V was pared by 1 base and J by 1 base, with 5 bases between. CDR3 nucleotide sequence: TGTGCCAGCAGCTTAGCAGGATCCTATAATTCACCCCTCCACTTT. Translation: CASSLAGSYNSPLHF.

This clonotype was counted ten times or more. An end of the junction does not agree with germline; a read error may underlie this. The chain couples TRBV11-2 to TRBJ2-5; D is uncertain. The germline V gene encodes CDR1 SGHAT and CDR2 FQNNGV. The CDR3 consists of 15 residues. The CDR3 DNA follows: TGTGCCAGCAGCTTAGATCTGGGGTCCCAAGAGACCCGGTACTTC. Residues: CASSLDLGSQETRYF.

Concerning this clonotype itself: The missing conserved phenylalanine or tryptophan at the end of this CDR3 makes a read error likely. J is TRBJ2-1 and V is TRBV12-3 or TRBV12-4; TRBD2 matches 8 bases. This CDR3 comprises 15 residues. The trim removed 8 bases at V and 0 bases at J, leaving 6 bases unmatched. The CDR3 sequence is CASCSSGGSYNEQFL. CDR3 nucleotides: TGTGCCAGCTGTAGCAGCGGGGGCTCCTACAATGAGCAGTTCCTC.

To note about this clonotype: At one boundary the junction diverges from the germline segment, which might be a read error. The CDR3 nucleotides are TGTGCCGGCAGTTCTTACTCCCTTCCAGGGTTGGGGCACTCCTACAATGAGCAGTTCTTC. It is translated as CAGSSYSLPGLGHSYNEQFF. V is TRBV12-3 or TRBV12-4 and J is TRBJ2-1, with D possibly TRBD1 on 5 matching bases. The CDR3 loop spans 20 amino acids.

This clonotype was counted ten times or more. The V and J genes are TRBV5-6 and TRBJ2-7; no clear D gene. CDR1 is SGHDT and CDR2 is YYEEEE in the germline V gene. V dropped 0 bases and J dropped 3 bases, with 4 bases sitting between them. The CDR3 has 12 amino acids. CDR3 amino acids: CASSLDNYEQYF. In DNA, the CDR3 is TGTGCCAGCAGCTTGGACAACTACGAGCAGTACTTC.

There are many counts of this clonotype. The CDR3 reads CASSYGTGSSNQPQHF. CDR3 DNA sequence: TGTGCCAGCAGTTACGGGACAGGGTCGAGCAATCAGCCCCAGCATTTT. The rearrangement links TRBV6-6 to TRBJ1-5; TRBD1 agrees at 9 bases. J was trimmed by 1 base and V by 2 bases; bases with no gene match: 3. This CDR3 comprises 16 residues. Germline lookup yields CDR1 MNHNY and CDR2 SVGAGI (reference sequence).

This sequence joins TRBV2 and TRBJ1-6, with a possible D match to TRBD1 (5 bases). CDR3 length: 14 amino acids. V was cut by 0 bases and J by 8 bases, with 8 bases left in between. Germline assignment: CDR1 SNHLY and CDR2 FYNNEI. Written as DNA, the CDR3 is TGTGCCAGCAGTGAAGCGCAGGGACATTCACCCCTCCACTTT. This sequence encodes CASSEAQGHSPLHF.

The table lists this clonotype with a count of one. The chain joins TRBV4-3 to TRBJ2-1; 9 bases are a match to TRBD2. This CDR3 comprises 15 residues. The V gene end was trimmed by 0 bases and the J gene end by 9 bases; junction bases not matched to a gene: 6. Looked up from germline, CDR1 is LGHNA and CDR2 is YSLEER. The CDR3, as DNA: TGCGCCAGCAGCCAAGAGCTGAGCGGGAGGATTGAGCAGTTCTTC. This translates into CASSQELSGRIEQFF.

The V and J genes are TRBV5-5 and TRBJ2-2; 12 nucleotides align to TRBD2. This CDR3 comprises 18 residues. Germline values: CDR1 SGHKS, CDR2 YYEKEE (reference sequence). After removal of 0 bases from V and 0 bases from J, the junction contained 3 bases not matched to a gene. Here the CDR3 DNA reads TGTGCCAGCAGCTTGGGGACTAGCGGGATCGCGAACACCGGGGAGCTGTTTTTT. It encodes CASSLGTSGIANTGELFF.

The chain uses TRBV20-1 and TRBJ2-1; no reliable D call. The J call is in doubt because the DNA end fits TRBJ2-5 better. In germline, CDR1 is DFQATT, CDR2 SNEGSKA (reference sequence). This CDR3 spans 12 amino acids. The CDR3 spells CSASGWNQPQYF. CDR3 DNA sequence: TGCAGTGCTTCAGGCTGGAATCAGCCCCAGTACTTC.

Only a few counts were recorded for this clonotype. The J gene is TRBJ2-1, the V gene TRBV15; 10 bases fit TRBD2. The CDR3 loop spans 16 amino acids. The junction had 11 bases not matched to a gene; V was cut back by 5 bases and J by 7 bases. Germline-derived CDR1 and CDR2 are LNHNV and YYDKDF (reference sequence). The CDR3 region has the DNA TGTGCCACCAGCGGACTACTAGCGGGGAGGGGGAATGAGCAGTTCTTC. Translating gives CATSGLLAGRGNEQFF.

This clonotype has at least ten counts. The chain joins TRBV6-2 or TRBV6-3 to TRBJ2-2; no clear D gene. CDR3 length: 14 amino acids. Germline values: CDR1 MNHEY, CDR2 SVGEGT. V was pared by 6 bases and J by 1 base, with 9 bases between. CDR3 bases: TGTGCCAGCAGCCCCGACGGGAACACCGGGGAGCTGTTTTTT. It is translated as CASSPDGNTGELFF.

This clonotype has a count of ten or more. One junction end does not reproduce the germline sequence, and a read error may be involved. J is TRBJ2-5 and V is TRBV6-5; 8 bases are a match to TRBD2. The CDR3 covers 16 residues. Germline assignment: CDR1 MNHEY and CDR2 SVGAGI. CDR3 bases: TGTGCCAGCAGTCACTCCGGGGGGGCAGGCGGGGAGACCCAGTACTTC. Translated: CASSHSGGAGGETQYF.

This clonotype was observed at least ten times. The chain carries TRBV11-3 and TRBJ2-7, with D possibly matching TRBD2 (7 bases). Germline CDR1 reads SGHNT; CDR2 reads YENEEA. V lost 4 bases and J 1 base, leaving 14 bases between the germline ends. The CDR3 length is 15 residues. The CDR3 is CASSYRGEGSYEQYF. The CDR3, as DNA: TGTGCCAGCAGCTATAGGGGGGAGGGTTCCTACGAGCAGTACTTC.

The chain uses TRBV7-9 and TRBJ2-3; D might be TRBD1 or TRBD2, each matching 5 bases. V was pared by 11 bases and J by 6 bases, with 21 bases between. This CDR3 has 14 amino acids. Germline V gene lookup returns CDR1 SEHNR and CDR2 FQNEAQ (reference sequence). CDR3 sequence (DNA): TGTGCCCCAGGGACCGCGAACACCGGGGATACGCAGTATTTT. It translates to CAPGTANTGDTQYF.

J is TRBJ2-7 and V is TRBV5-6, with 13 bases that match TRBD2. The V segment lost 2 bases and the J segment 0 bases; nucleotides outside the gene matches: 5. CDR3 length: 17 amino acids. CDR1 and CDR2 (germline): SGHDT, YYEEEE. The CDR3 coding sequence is TGTGCCAGCAGCTTCGGGACTAGCGGGGAGAGCTCCTACGAGCAGTACTTC. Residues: CASSFGTSGESSYEQYF.

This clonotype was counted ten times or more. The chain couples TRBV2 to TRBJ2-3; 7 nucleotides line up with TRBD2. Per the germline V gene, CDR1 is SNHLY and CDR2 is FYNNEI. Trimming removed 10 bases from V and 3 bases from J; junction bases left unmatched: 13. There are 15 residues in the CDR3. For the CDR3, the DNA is TGTGCCACCACGGGGGGTGGCGGGAGAACAGATACGCAGTATTTT. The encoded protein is CATTGGGGRTDTQYF.

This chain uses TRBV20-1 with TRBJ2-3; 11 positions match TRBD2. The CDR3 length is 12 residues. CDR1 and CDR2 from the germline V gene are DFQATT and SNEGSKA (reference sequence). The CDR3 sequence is CTGTSGRDTQYF. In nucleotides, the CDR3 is TGCACCGGGACTAGCGGCCGTGATACGCAGTATTTT.

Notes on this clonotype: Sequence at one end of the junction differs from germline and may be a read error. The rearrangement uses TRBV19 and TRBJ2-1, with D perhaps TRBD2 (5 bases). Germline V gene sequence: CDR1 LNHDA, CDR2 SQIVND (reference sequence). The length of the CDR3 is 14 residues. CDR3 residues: CASSIALAYNDQFF. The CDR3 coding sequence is TGTGCCAGTAGTATAGCCCTAGCTTACAATGACCAGTTCTTC.

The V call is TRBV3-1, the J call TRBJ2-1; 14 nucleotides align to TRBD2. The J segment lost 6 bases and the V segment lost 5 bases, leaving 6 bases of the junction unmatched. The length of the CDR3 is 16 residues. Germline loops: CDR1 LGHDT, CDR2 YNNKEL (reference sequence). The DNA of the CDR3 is TGTGCCAGCAGCGGACGGACTAGCGGGAGGACCAATGAGCAGTTCTTC. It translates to CASSGRTSGRTNEQFF.

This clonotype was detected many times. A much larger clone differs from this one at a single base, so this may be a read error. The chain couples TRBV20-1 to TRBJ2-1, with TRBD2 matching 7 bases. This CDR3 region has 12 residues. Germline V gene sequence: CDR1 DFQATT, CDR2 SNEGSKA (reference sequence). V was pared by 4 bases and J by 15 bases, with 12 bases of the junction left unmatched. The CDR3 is CSAKSAGVKPFF. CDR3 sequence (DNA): TGCAGTGCTAAGTCGGCGGGAGTAAAACCGTTCTTC.

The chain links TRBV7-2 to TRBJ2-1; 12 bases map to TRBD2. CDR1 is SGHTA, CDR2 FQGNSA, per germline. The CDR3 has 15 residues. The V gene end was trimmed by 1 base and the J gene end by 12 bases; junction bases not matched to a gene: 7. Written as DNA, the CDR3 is TGTGCCAGCAGCTTAGTACTAGCGGGAGGCCGTGGGCAGTTCTTC. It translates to CASSLVLAGGRGQFF.